The rows below give T cell receptor beta chains drawn from one sample of a study of T cells after yellow fever vaccination. From the 5' RACE reads, TCRdb called clonotypes with MiXCR, one entry per CDR3 protein. The sample consists of roughly 310,000 distinct CDR3 sequences, approximately 9% of them appearing once. The source material was PBMCs, sampled on the day of the first yellow fever vaccination. The receptors here all came from a young man who received the YFV17D yellow fever vaccine. The CDR3 runs from the conserved cysteine through the conserved F or W. A D gene is named only where the DNA matches it firmly. Where a row states a size, it is once, few, many or the class of an expanded clone; other rows omit it.

V gene,clone size,D gene,J gene,CDR3 protein,CDR3 DNA
TRBV6-6,many,-,TRBJ2-1,CASSYLRGGEQFF,TGTGCCAGCAGTTACCTCCGGGGTGGTGAGCAGTTCTTC
TRBV4-2,-,-,TRBJ2-3,CASSPVGGRSTDTQYF,TGTGCCAGCAGCCCTGTGGGGGGCAGGAGCACAGATACGCAGTATTTT
TRBV7-2,few,TRBD1,TRBJ2-7,CASSAQTGASYEQYF,TGTGCCAGCAGCGCTCAGACAGGGGCTTCCTACGAGCAGTACTTC
TRBV7-2,-,TRBD1,TRBJ2-3,CASTNRQGTDTQYF,TGTGCCAGCACCAACCGACAGGGGACAGATACGCAGTATTTT
TRBV10-3,-,-,TRBJ1-1,CAIGQPNTEAFF,TGTGCCATTGGACAGCCTAACACTGAAGCTTTCTTT
TRBV7-2,many,TRBD2,TRBJ2-7,CASSALGGGVYEQYF,TGTGCCAGCAGCGCCCTGGGGGGGGGAGTATACGAGCAGTACTTC
TRBV7-9,few,-,TRBJ2-7,CASSLSLGLANYEQYF,TGTGCCAGCAGCTTATCCCTTGGTCTAGCCAACTACGAGCAGTACTTC
TRBV4-1,many,-,TRBJ1-3,CASSHQAGNTIYF,TGCGCCAGCAGCCACCAGGCTGGAAACACCATATATTTT
TRBV27,many,-,TRBJ2-5,CASQGVGETQYF,TGTGCCAGCCAAGGGGTAGGAGAGACCCAGTACTTC
TRBV15,few,-,TRBJ2-3,CATSRDRTAPSTDTQYF,TGTGCCACCAGCAGAGATAGGACAGCCCCTAGCACAGATACGCAGTATTTT
TRBV20-1,many,TRBD2,TRBJ2-7,CSVPREGSLYEQYF,TGCAGTGTCCCCCGGGAGGGTTCGTTGTACGAGCAGTACTTC
TRBV12-3/TRBV12-4,-,-,TRBJ2-7,CASSQGGDEQYF,TGTGCCAGCAGTCAGGGGGGGGACGAGCAGTACTTC
TRBV6-1,-,-,TRBJ2-3,CASSEAQGLRTDTQYF,TGTGCCAGCAGTGAAGCTCAGGGGCTCCGCACAGATACGCAGTATTTT
TRBV10-1,few,TRBD2,TRBJ2-2,CASSESVAGGYLNTGELFF,TGCGCCAGCAGTGAGTCGGTAGCGGGGGGCTACTTGAACACCGGGGAGCTGTTTTTT
TRBV20-1,-,TRBD1,TRBJ1-2,CSARHSGGAYGYTF,TGCAGTGCTAGACATTCAGGGGGCGCCTATGGCTACACCTTC
TRBV3-1,-,TRBD1,TRBJ2-7,CASSRTGQGDSVRYF,TGTGCCAGCAGCCGGACGGGACAGGGGGACTCAGTTCGATACTTC
TRBV29-1,-,-,TRBJ2-1,CSVEAGPPGQFF,TGCAGCGTTGAAGCAGGACCTCCCGGGCAGTTCTTC
TRBV9,few,-,TRBJ2-3,CASSVVSVADTQYF,TGTGCCAGCAGCGTTGTTTCCGTCGCAGATACGCAGTATTTT
TRBV5-1,-,-,TRBJ2-1,CASSLSFGEVVTLF,TGCGCCAGCAGTCTATCCTTCGGGGAGGTAGTCACGCTCTTC
TRBV7-2,-,-,TRBJ1-2,CASSPSDRTSSVYGYTF,TGTGCCAGCAGCCCGAGTGACAGGACCTCGAGTGTGTATGGCTACACCTTC
TRBV3-1,-,-,TRBJ2-2,CASRPRQGGIGELFF,TGTGCCAGCAGACCTCGACAGGGCGGGATCGGGGAGCTGTTTTTT
TRBV19,few,TRBD1,TRBJ1-1,CASSTGERVGAFF,TGTGCCAGTAGCACAGGGGAACGGGTGGGAGCTTTCTTT
TRBV11-2,-,TRBD2,TRBJ2-3,CASSPFRRGGEGTQYF,TGTGCCAGCAGCCCCTTCCGGCGGGGGGGCGAGGGTACGCAGTATTTT
TRBV7-2,few,-,TRBJ2-1,CASSLEMNYYNEQFF,TGTGCCAGCAGCTTAGAGATGAACTACTACAATGAGCAGTTCTTC
TRBV5-5,many,-,TRBJ2-1,CASSEYRVLSYNEQFF,TGTGCCAGCAGCGAGTACAGGGTCCTTTCCTACAATGAGCAGTTCTTC
TRBV5-1,-,TRBD2,TRBJ2-1,CASSFGTSGGVNEQFF,TGCGCCAGCAGCTTCGGGACTAGCGGGGGGGTGAATGAGCAGTTCTTC
TRBV6-2/TRBV6-3,-,-,TRBJ2-1,CASSYPPGTLGGNEQFF,TGTGCCAGCAGTTACCCTCCCGGGACCCTGGGAGGCAATGAGCAGTTCTTC
TRBV11-2,few,TRBD2,TRBJ2-1,CASSPGEGTYNEQFF,TGTGCCAGCAGCCCTGGGGAGGGAACCTACAATGAGCAGTTCTTC
TRBV20-1,-,-,TRBJ2-3,CSASPTSGADTQYF,TGCAGTGCTAGCCCGACTAGTGGCGCAGATACGCAGTATTTT
TRBV7-6,-,-,TRBJ1-2,CASSEGGTGRGYTF,TGTGCCAGCAGTGAGGGGGGAACAGGGCGAGGCTACACCTTC
TRBV6-5,many,TRBD2,TRBJ2-4,CASSYSISGGDIQYF,TGTGCCAGCAGTTACTCTATTAGCGGGGGTGACATTCAGTACTTC
TRBV5-1,many,-,TRBJ1-2,CASSLGVGAGYTF,TGCGCCAGCAGCTTGGGAGTGGGAGCTGGCTACACTTTC
TRBV7-2,-,TRBD2,TRBJ2-7,CASSLGLAGYEQYF,TGTGCCAGCAGCTTGGGACTAGCGGGCTACGAGCAGTACTTC
TRBV6-1,-,-,TRBJ2-5,CASRPPQGRETQYF,TGTGCCAGCAGACCACCTCAGGGGAGGGAGACCCAGTACTTC
TRBV12-3/TRBV12-4,-,-,TRBJ1-5,CASSFLRTANQPQHF,TGTGCCAGCAGTTTTCTAAGGACGGCAAATCAGCCCCAGCATTTT
TRBV18,-,-,TRBJ1-4,CASSLGRGLPEKLFF,TGTGCCAGCTCACTTGGCCGGGGCCTACCAGAAAAACTGTTTTTT
TRBV5-1,many,TRBD1,TRBJ2-6,CASSPQTGVVSGANVLTF,TGCGCCAGCAGCCCCCAGACAGGGGTAGTGTCTGGGGCCAACGTCCTGACTTTC
TRBV20-1,few,-,TRBJ2-7,CSARVGAGYEQYF,TGCAGTGCTAGAGTAGGGGCAGGCTACGAGCAGTACTTC
TRBV5-4,-,TRBD1,TRBJ1-1,CASRRTGGDTEAFF,TGTGCCAGCAGGAGGACAGGGGGCGACACTGAAGCTTTCTTT
TRBV20-1,many,-,TRBJ1-2,CSARVPGASYGYTF,TGCAGTGCTAGAGTCCCAGGGGCCTCCTATGGCTACACCTTC
TRBV5-1,few,-,TRBJ1-3,CASSLDRDRLAGNTIYF,TGCGCCAGCAGCTTGGACAGGGATAGGTTGGCTGGAAACACCATATATTTT
TRBV11-2,many,-,TRBJ1-2,CASRSSGLSFYGYTF,TGTGCCAGCAGATCGTCGGGGTTATCCTTCTATGGCTACACCTTC
TRBV19,-,-,TRBJ1-2,CASIGYSGYGYTF,TGTGCCAGTATCGGGTATTCGGGGTATGGCTACACCTTC
TRBV7-2,-,TRBD2,TRBJ2-1,CASSLSSGAYNEQFF,TGTGCCAGCAGCTTATCTAGCGGGGCTTACAATGAGCAGTTCTTC
TRBV11-2,few,-,TRBJ1-5,CASSLGFGGVGNQPQHF,TGTGCCAGCAGCTTAGGGTTTGGGGGCGTGGGCAATCAGCCCCAGCATTTT